Listed here are 28 T cell receptor beta chains from one sample, sequenced in a study of blood T cell repertoires in COVID-19. Generated by immunoSEQ multiplex PCR, the TCRdb table keeps only in-frame clones and is missing some. This sample has roughly 360,000 clones; approximately 87% occur once, and the top ten carry approximately 1%. The specimen sequenced was PBMCs or T cells enriched from blood (not recorded which). Receptor source: a woman aged 30 to 39 with acute COVID-19.

In its sample, this clone was seen a few times. This chain connects TRBV7-2 to TRBJ2-1, with 13 positions matching TRBD2. Trimming cost V 1 base and J 8 bases; bases outside gene matches: 5. The CDR3 runs 16 residues. Germline-derived CDR1 and CDR2 are SGHTA and FQGNSA. In DNA form, the CDR3 reads TGTGCCAGCAGCTTAGTTGGGACTAGCGGGGCCGATGAGCAGTTCTTC. Translation gives CASSLVGTSGADEQFF. Based on the CDR3 plus reference TRBV7-2 and TRBJ2-1, the full variable domain is GAGVSQSPSNKVTEKGKDVELRCDPISGHTALYWYRQSLGQGLEFLIYFQGNSAPDKSGLPSDRFSAERTGGSVSTLTIQRTQQEDSAVYLCASSLVGTSGADEQFFGPGTRLTVL.

The chain uses TRBV15 and TRBJ1-3, with TRBD1 matching over 7 bases. The germline V gene has CDR1 LNHNV and CDR2 YYDKDF (reference sequence). The CDR3 sequence is 13 residues long. With V trimmed by 5 bases and J by 5 bases, 3 bases remained unmatched. For the CDR3, the DNA is TGTGCCACCAGCGGGGGACAGCGAAACACCATATATTTT. Translated: CATSGGQRNTIYF.

The chain links TRBV29-1 to TRBJ2-1; 13 nucleotides align to TRBD2. Losses at the gene ends were 7 bases for V and 6 bases for J; bases not matched to a gene: 6. The CDR3 runs to 14 residues. Germline-derived CDR1 and CDR2 are SQVTM and ANQGSEA. CDR3 nucleotides: TGCAGCGGGGCAACTAGCGGGGGGGCCAATGAGCAGTTCTTC. It encodes CSGATSGGANEQFF.

This clone is a singleton in its sample. V usage is TRBV6-6 and J usage is TRBJ1-1; 12 bases map to TRBD1. J lost 11 bases, V lost 5 bases, and 9 bases had no gene match. In germline, CDR1 is MNHNY, CDR2 SVGAGI (reference sequence). The CDR3 runs 14 residues. The CDR3 region is CASSLGTGGAMAFF. CDR3 nucleotides: TGTGCCAGCAGTCTAGGGACAGGGGGCGCAATGGCTTTCTTT.

This clone has only one observation. This sequence joins TRBV5-1 and TRBJ1-4; 8 nucleotides align to TRBD1. The CDR3 is 15 residues long. CDR1 is SGHRS and CDR2 is YFSETQ in the germline V gene. Trimming at V came to 2 bases and at J to 5 bases, leaving 5 bases not matched to a gene. The CDR3 nucleotides are TGCGCCAGCAGCTTAGGACAGGGCAGAAATGAAAAACTGTTTTTT. It is translated as CASSLGQGRNEKLFF.

This chain links TRBV2 with TRBJ2-4; D ambiguous. There are 16 residues in the CDR3. The V and J ends lost 3 bases and 1 base respectively, with 13 bases between them. The V gene's germline CDR1 is SNHLY and CDR2 FYNNEI. The CDR3: CASSDFFVSAKNIQYF. As DNA, the CDR3 is TGTGCCAGCAGTGATTTTTTCGTCTCGGCCAAAAACATTCAGTACTTC.

The chain combines TRBV6-5 with TRBJ1-6; no clear D. V was shortened by 5 bases and J by 6 bases, with 8 bases between the two germline ends. Per germline, CDR1 MNHEY and CDR2 SVGAGI. The CDR3 is 13 residues long. As DNA, the CDR3 is TGTGCCAGCAGTCCGCGTTCTAATTCACCCCTCCACTTT. Encoded protein: CASSPRSNSPLHF.

About this clone: The sample carries other DNA sequences with the same CDR3. The chain has TRBV10-3 and TRBJ1-1; D gene unclear. Trimming shortened V by 0 bases and J by 5 bases, and 10 bases separated the two germline ends. CDR3 length: 14 amino acids. Per the germline V gene, CDR1 is ENHRY and CDR2 is SYGVKD. CDR3 nucleotides: TGTGCCATCAGTGAGTCGTCGGGTGGTACTGAAGCTTTCTTT. Its translation is CAISESSGGTEAFF.

V gene TRBV3-1 (or the pseudogene TRBV3-2) combines with J gene TRBJ2-1, with D hard to call. The germline V gene encodes CDR1 LGHDT and CDR2 YNNKEL (reference sequence). Trimming shortened V by 6 bases and J by 6 bases, and 18 bases separated the two germline ends. The length of the CDR3 is 15 residues. The CDR3 sequence is CASSPYAWAGNEQFF. The CDR3 bases are TGTGCCAGCAGTCCGTATGCGTGGGCCGGCAATGAGCAGTTCTTC.

The chain combines TRBV12-3 or TRBV12-4 with TRBJ2-1; 7 bases align to TRBD1. The CDR3 spans 11 residues. The V segment lost 7 bases and the J segment 13 bases; nucleotides outside the gene matches: 7. The CDR3 coding sequence is TGTGCCAGCACCTTAGGGGGCTTACAGTTCTTC. This gives the protein CASTLGGLQFF.

The chain recombines TRBV3-1 (or the pseudogene TRBV3-2) with TRBJ1-4; no clear D. The CDR3 consists of 19 residues. Germline V gene data show CDR1 as LGHDT and CDR2 as YNNKEL (reference sequence). The ends were cut back, 0 bases at V and 0 bases at J, with 17 bases in the middle. The CDR3 DNA is TGTGCCAGCAGCCAAGATAATCCCTTGTTGGCGGCAACTAATGAAAAACTGTTTTTT. Translating it yields CASSQDNPLLAATNEKLFF.

V usage is TRBV6-2 or TRBV6-3 and J usage is TRBJ2-7; D not resolved. The CDR3 spans 12 residues. V lost 4 bases, J lost 5 bases, and 9 bases lay in between. From germline, CDR1 is MNHEY and CDR2 SVGEGT. CDR3 nucleotide sequence: TGTGCCAGCAGTTTGGTCCCGGACGAGCAGTACTTC. Translated: CASSLVPDEQYF.

The chain recombines TRBV12-3 or TRBV12-4 with TRBJ1-4, with a weak D call TRBD1 (5 bases). Trimming took 4 bases from V and 14 from J, leaving 14 bases between them. The CDR3 is 12 residues long. In nucleotides, the CDR3 is TGTGCCAGCAGTTGGGGCCTGACGGCTCTGTTTTTT. Its protein is CASSWGLTALFF.

The genes are TRBV4-1 and TRBJ1-2; D is undetermined. V lost 1 base and J lost 4, with 19 bases in between. Per germline, CDR1 MGHRA and CDR2 YSYEKL. This CDR3 spans 17 amino acids. CDR3 DNA: TGCGCCAGCAGCCAAGTCCCGAGAGAGGGAGCTCTCTATGGCTACACCTTC. This sequence encodes CASSQVPREGALYGYTF.

V usage is TRBV2 and J usage is TRBJ1-1; D may be TRBD1 (6 bases). Trimming stripped 5 bases from V and 11 bases from J, with 18 bases between. Per the germline V gene, CDR1 is SNHLY and CDR2 is FYNNEI. CDR3 length: 13 amino acids. The DNA for the CDR3 is TGTGCCAGCAGTAAGGCAGGGGTGGGGTGGGCTTTCTTT. This translates into CASSKAGVGWAFF.

The chain joins TRBV3-1 (or the pseudogene TRBV3-2) to TRBJ2-7; D unresolved. Per germline, CDR1 LGHDT and CDR2 YNNKEL (reference sequence). Trimming left V 3 bases short and J 3 bases short, with 6 bases between. The CDR3 totals 12 residues. The CDR3 DNA reads TGTGCCAGCAGCCATTGGAGCTACGAGCAGTACTTC. It encodes CASSHWSYEQYF.

The J gene is TRBJ1-4, the V gene TRBV7-2; the D gene is possibly TRBD1 (5 bases). CDR3 length: 14 residues. Germline CDR1 reads SGHTA; CDR2 reads FQGNSA. V was trimmed by 5 bases and J by 5 bases, leaving 12 bases between them. CDR3 region: CASSLQVSNEKLFF. The CDR3 DNA sequence: TGTGCCAGCAGCCTACAGGTGTCGAATGAAAAACTGTTTTTT.

The gene calls are TRBV3-1 (or the pseudogene TRBV3-2) and TRBJ2-4, with 9 positions matching TRBD1. Germline CDR1 is LGHDT and CDR2 is YNNKEL (reference sequence). With V trimmed by 4 bases and J by 1 base, 2 bases remained unmatched. The CDR3 sequence is 15 residues long. CDR3 sequence: CASSPQGAAKNIQYF. CDR3 bases: TGTGCCAGCAGCCCACAGGGGGCGGCCAAAAACATTCAGTACTTC.

V is TRBV5-5 and J is TRBJ2-7, with TRBD2 as a possible D gene (6 bases). CDR3 size: 15 residues. V lost 3 bases and J 6 bases, leaving 19 bases between the germline ends. Per germline, CDR1 SGHKS and CDR2 YYEKEE (reference sequence). The CDR3 loop is CASSSRFGTGGEQYF. CDR3 nucleotide sequence: TGTGCCAGCAGCTCCCGTTTTGGGACTGGGGGCGAGCAGTACTTC.

The chain carries TRBV9 and TRBJ1-2, with TRBD1 matching over 8 bases. Germline V CDR1 and CDR2: SGDLS, YYNGEE. The J segment lost 7 bases and the V segment lost 0 bases, leaving 8 bases of the junction unmatched. The CDR3 runs to 15 residues. CDR3 region: CASSVDPGGASGYTF. The CDR3 DNA reads as TGTGCCAGCAGCGTAGACCCAGGGGGCGCGAGTGGCTACACCTTC.

The J gene is TRBJ2-4, the V gene TRBV19; possible D gene TRBD1, 7 bases. Germline V gene sequence: CDR1 LNHDA, CDR2 SQIVND (reference sequence). Trimming took off 8 bases at V and 1 base at J, with 18 bases between the two ends. The CDR3 is made up of 16 amino acids. Here the CDR3 DNA reads TGTGCCAGTTCAGGGGGGCCTCATCGGGCCAAAAACATTCAGTACTTC. As protein: CASSGGPHRAKNIQYF.

This rearrangement joins TRBV9 to TRBJ1-5, with D tentatively TRBD1 (5 bases). The germline CDR1 and CDR2 sequences are SGDLS and YYNGEE. V was shortened by 4 bases and J by 5 bases, with 16 bases between the two germline ends. The CDR3 length is 15 residues. Here the CDR3 reads CASSTFRVQDQPQHF. The CDR3 DNA follows: TGTGCCAGCAGCACATTCAGGGTACAAGATCAGCCCCAGCATTTT.

V gene TRBV9 combines with J gene TRBJ2-5; tentatively, D is TRBD2 (6 bases). The CDR3 runs 15 residues. CDR1 and CDR2 from the germline V gene are SGDLS and YYNGEE. V gave up 0 bases and J gave up 1 base, with 10 bases separating them. CDR3 DNA sequence: TGTGCCAGCAGCGTAGGGCTGGGGGGCCAAGAGACCCAGTACTTC. It encodes CASSVGLGGQETQYF.

This clone came up a few times. The V gene is TRBV29-1, the J gene TRBJ2-4, with 8 bases aligning to TRBD1. V trimming: 4 bases; J trimming: 6 bases; junction bases outside the gene matches: 8. Germline values: CDR1 SQVTM, CDR2 ANQGSEA. CDR3 length: 14 amino acids. In nucleotides, the CDR3 is TGCAGCGTTGCTCGTGGGACAGGAGTAAACATTCAGTACTTC. Its protein product is CSVARGTGVNIQYF.

This chain uses TRBV3-1 (or the pseudogene TRBV3-2) with TRBJ2-7; 8 nucleotides agree with TRBD1. The V gene end was trimmed by 2 bases and the J gene end by 3 bases; junction bases not matched to a gene: 3. The CDR3 covers 14 residues. Germline CDR1 reads LGHDT; CDR2 reads YNNKEL (reference sequence). The chain's CDR3 is CASSQWDRNYEQYF. The CDR3 DNA is TGTGCCAGCAGCCAATGGGACAGGAACTACGAGCAGTACTTC.

The chain recombines TRBV19 with TRBJ2-1, with TRBD1 identical over 7 bases. Germline V gene sequence: CDR1 LNHDA, CDR2 SQIVND (reference sequence). CDR3 length: 14 amino acids. V dropped 5 bases and J dropped 6; count of bases not matched to a gene: 7. The CDR3 region has the DNA TGTGCCAGTAGTGTACGACAGGGTTCCAATGAGCAGTTCTTC. It yields the protein CASSVRQGSNEQFF.

The DNA for the CDR3 is TGTGCCAGCACGAGCGGAAATAGCAATCAGCCCCAGCATTTT. It is translated as CASTSGNSNQPQHF. V is TRBV6-6 and J is TRBJ1-5; D remains ambiguous. Germline V gene sequence: CDR1 MNHNY, CDR2 SVGAGI (reference sequence). CDR3 size: 14 residues. Trimming left V 7 bases short and J 0 bases short, with 10 bases between.

The V and J genes are TRBV4-3 and TRBJ1-2, with no clear D. The germline gives CDR1 LGHNA, CDR2 YSLEER. The V end lost 0 bases, the J end lost 2 bases, and 7 bases lay between the germline ends. There are 14 residues in the CDR3. CDR3 sequence (DNA): TGCGCCAGCAGCCAAGATGAGGGCAACTATGGCTACACCTTC. Amino acid sequence: CASSQDEGNYGYTF.